The 26 T cell receptor beta chains below were found in one sample sequenced in a study of blood T cells in healthy people across ages. Together with a sample-barcoded 5' primer, a J-beta primer mix was included in a second PCR lasting roughly 7 to 11 cycles. In TCRdb, the 5' RACE reads were re-called with MiXCR into one record per CDR3 protein. The sample consists of approximately 830,000 distinct CDR3 sequences, approximately 67% of them appearing once. Sequences were obtained from blood. All receptors come from a man aged 30 to 39 in good health.

Turning to this clonotype: An end of the junction does not agree with germline; a read error may underlie this. The chain combines TRBV30 with TRBJ2-7; weak D call: TRBD2 (5 bases). TRBJ2-5 explains the end of the DNA better; the J call may be wrong. Germline V gene lookup returns CDR1 GTSNPN and CDR2 SVGIG (reference sequence). The CDR3 contains 10 residues. The CDR3 nucleotides are TGTGCCGGGAGTGGGCGGACCCAGTACTTC. This gives the protein CAGSGRTQYF.

The gene calls are TRBV7-3 and TRBJ1-2; D is perhaps TRBD1 (5 bases). CDR1 and CDR2 from the germline V gene are SGHTA and FQGTGA. The CDR3 consists of 15 residues. V gave up 5 bases and J gave up 0 bases, with 13 bases separating them. CDR3 DNA sequence: TGTGCCAGCAGCCCTGGGGACGGACCTAACTATGGCTACACCTTC. This gives the protein CASSPGDGPNYGYTF.

The table lists this clonotype with a few counts. The gene calls are TRBV4-3 and TRBJ1-4; 8 bases align to TRBD1. Germline V gene lookup returns CDR1 LGHNA and CDR2 YSLEER. The J segment lost 8 bases and the V segment lost 3 bases, leaving 5 bases of the junction unmatched. This CDR3 is built from 14 residues. As DNA, the CDR3 is TGCGCCAGCAGCCAGCGGGGACAGGTCGAAAAACTGTTTTTT. Translating it yields CASSQRGQVEKLFF.

This chain links TRBV2 with TRBJ2-2; 9 bases fit TRBD1. Germline V gene lookup returns CDR1 SNHLY and CDR2 FYNNEI. The V and J ends lost 7 bases and 1 base, in that order; junction bases with no gene match: 10. The CDR3 is made up of 17 amino acids. The CDR3 here is CASIHPGTGQNTGELFF. The DNA for the CDR3 is TGTGCCAGCATCCACCCCGGGACAGGGCAGAACACCGGGGAGCTGTTTTTT.

J is TRBJ2-3 and V is TRBV9; D possibly corresponds to TRBD1 (5 bases). The length of the CDR3 is 15 residues. Trimming removed 3 bases at V and 2 bases at J, with 13 bases between. Germline CDR1 is SGDLS and CDR2 is YYNGEE. CDR3 sequence: CASSAGIQNTDTQYF. CDR3 nucleotides: TGTGCCAGCAGCGCAGGGATTCAAAACACAGATACGCAGTATTTT.

Written as DNA, the CDR3 is TGTGCCATCAGTGAGTCGCCGCGCAATGAGCAGTTCTTC. Protein sequence: CAISESPRNEQFF. The chain combines TRBV10-3 with TRBJ2-1; D call uncertain. This CDR3 has 13 residues. The germline V gene encodes CDR1 ENHRY and CDR2 SYGVKD. V was shortened by 0 bases and J by 6 bases, with 6 bases between the two germline ends.

The count of this clonotype is one. V is TRBV12-3 or TRBV12-4 and J is TRBJ1-2; 7 nucleotides line up with TRBD1. CDR3 length: 16 residues. The V segment lost 6 bases and the J segment 3 bases; nucleotides outside the gene matches: 13. This chain's CDR3 is CASSIDRELFDYGYTF. DNA for the CDR3: TGTGCCAGCAGCATTGACAGGGAACTATTTGACTATGGCTACACCTTC.

This clonotype was picked up one time. The chain recombines TRBV27 with TRBJ1-1; a possible D gene is TRBD1 (5 bases). There are 13 residues in the CDR3. Trimming stripped 6 bases from V and 7 bases from J, with 15 bases between. Per the germline V gene, CDR1 is MNHEY and CDR2 is SMNVEV (reference sequence). Here the CDR3 reads CASSWGGPNEAFF. CDR3 nucleotides: TGTGCCAGCAGCTGGGGGGGACCCAATGAAGCTTTCTTT.

This sequence joins TRBV20-1 and TRBJ1-4; D gene uncertain. The V and J ends lost 2 bases and 10 bases respectively, with 8 bases between them. Germline V gene data show CDR1 as DFQATT and CDR2 as SNEGSKA (reference sequence). The CDR3 is 11 amino acids. This CDR3 reads CSARPPGKLFF. In DNA form, the CDR3 reads TGCAGTGCTAGACCCCCCGGAAAACTGTTTTTT.

A remark on this clonotype: A junction end diverges from the germline sequence, so it may reflect a read error. This chain connects TRBV6-6 to TRBJ1-2; D is unclear. The CDR3 covers 15 residues. Germline-derived CDR1 and CDR2 are MNHNY and SVGAGI (reference sequence). In nucleotides, the CDR3 is TGTGCCAGCAGTTACTCGAAGGGTTGGTCCTATGGCTGCACCTTC. Translation: CASSYSKGWSYGCTF.

This clonotype occurred a few times. J is TRBJ1-5 and V is TRBV7-2; D gene uncertain. The V end was cut by 5 bases, the J end by 6 bases, with 11 bases between. CDR3 length equals 13 residues. Germline V gene lookup returns CDR1 SGHTA and CDR2 FQGNSA. CDR3 bases: TGTGCCAGCAGCCCCCAGGACCTTCAGCCCCAGCATTTT. This encodes CASSPQDLQPQHF.

V is TRBV6-2 or TRBV6-3 and J is TRBJ2-5, with a possible D match to TRBD2 (6 bases). The CDR3 has 14 residues. Per the germline V gene, CDR1 is MNHEY and CDR2 is SVGEGT. Deletions cut 8 bases from V and 2 bases from J, with 15 bases between. The DNA for the CDR3 is TGTGCCAGCGTCATGGGAGGATATCAAGAGACCCAGTACTTC. Translation: CASVMGGYQETQYF.

This chain connects TRBV7-9 to TRBJ2-4; 10 positions match TRBD1. The DNA matches TRBJ2-5 better at its end, which makes the J call doubtful. The CDR3 is made up of 15 amino acids. Germline-derived CDR1 and CDR2 are SEHNR and FQNEAQ (reference sequence). The CDR3: CASRPRQGARETQYF. Written as DNA, the CDR3 is TGTGCCAGCAGACCCAGACAGGGGGCGCGGGAGACCCAGTACTTC.

The gene calls are TRBV4-2 and TRBJ2-2; weak D call: TRBD2 (5 bases). This CDR3 region has 15 residues. Trimming removed 0 bases from V and 5 bases from J, with 10 bases in between. CDR1 and CDR2 from the germline V gene are LGHNA and YNFKEQ. Here the CDR3 DNA reads TGTGCCAGCAGCCAAGAGGTGCGGGTAACCGGGGAGCTGTTTTTT. It specifies CASSQEVRVTGELFF.

This clonotype was counted a single time. The chain has TRBV7-2 and TRBJ2-1; D possibly corresponds to TRBD2 (6 bases). V was cut by 4 bases and J by 7 bases, with 17 bases left in between. The CDR3 is made up of 15 amino acids. Germline CDR1 and CDR2: SGHTA and FQGNSA. The CDR3 DNA is TGTGCCAGCAGCTATATACTCGGGGAGGTAAATGAGCAGTTCTTC. Translating gives CASSYILGEVNEQFF.

The genes are TRBV12-3 or TRBV12-4 and TRBJ2-3; TRBD2 matches 8 bases. With V trimmed by 5 bases and J by 0 bases, 4 bases remained unmatched. CDR3 length equals 15 residues. CDR3 residues: CASSQRGSSTDTQYF. CDR3 DNA sequence: TGTGCCAGCAGTCAGCGGGGGTCGAGCACAGATACGCAGTATTTT.

The rearrangement uses TRBV12-3 or TRBV12-4 and TRBJ2-7; 8 bases map to TRBD2. The J call may be incorrect, as the DNA end agrees better with TRBJ2-5. This CDR3 region has 14 residues. CDR3 protein: CASSIRAGAETQYF. As DNA, the CDR3 is TGTGCCAGCAGTATACGAGCGGGGGCTGAGACCCAGTACTTC.

The chain recombines TRBV29-1 with TRBJ1-5; 7 nucleotides line up with TRBD1. Germline V lookup: CDR1 SQVTM, CDR2 ANQGSEA. With V trimmed by 4 bases and J by 7 bases, 7 bases remained unmatched. CDR3 length: 13 amino acids. In DNA, the CDR3 is TGCAGCGTTGGGGAGGGGGCGCGGCAGCCCCAGCATTTT. It codes for CSVGEGARQPQHF.

The table lists this clonotype with a few counts. The chain carries TRBV7-2 and TRBJ2-7; no clear D gene. CDR3 length: 12 residues. Trimming took off 5 bases at V and 5 bases at J, with 10 bases between the two ends. From germline, CDR1 is SGHTA and CDR2 FQGNSA. CDR3 amino acids: CASSQGPHEQYF. The CDR3 DNA sequence: TGTGCCAGCAGCCAAGGACCCCACGAGCAGTACTTC.

This clonotype was picked up one time. This chain connects TRBV12-3 or TRBV12-4 to TRBJ1-2, with 7 positions matching TRBD1. This CDR3 is built from 14 residues. V trimming: 5 bases; J trimming: 4 bases; junction bases outside the gene matches: 7. The CDR3 region has the DNA TGTGCCAGCAGTCGGGACAGCAACGGCTATGGCTACACCTTC. It yields the protein CASSRDSNGYGYTF.

The chain employs TRBV9 and TRBJ2-1, with D tentatively TRBD1 (5 bases). Trimming shortened V by 4 bases and J by 1 base, and 12 bases separated the two germline ends. The germline V gene has CDR1 SGDLS and CDR2 YYNGEE. The CDR3 is 15 residues long. CDR3 sequence reads: CASSHQGNSYNEQFF. The CDR3 DNA reads TGTGCCAGCAGCCATCAGGGTAATTCCTACAATGAGCAGTTCTTC.

The chain combines TRBV29-1 with TRBJ2-3; D possibly matches TRBD1 or TRBD2 (5 bases each). CDR1 SQVTM and CDR2 ANQGSEA come from the germline V gene. The V gene lost 8 bases and the J gene lost 5 bases, with 17 bases spanning the gap. This CDR3 has 13 amino acids. DNA for the CDR3: TGCAGCCTGGAGGCAGGGATGGGAGATACGCAGTATTTT. Translating gives CSLEAGMGDTQYF.

The chain carries TRBV20-1 and TRBJ2-7; D is perhaps TRBD1 or TRBD2 (5 bases each). The V gene's germline CDR1 is DFQATT and CDR2 SNEGSKA (reference sequence). This CDR3 has 14 amino acids. Trimming shortened V by 6 bases and J by 0 bases, and 15 bases separated the two germline ends. Here the CDR3 DNA reads TGCAGTGCCCCGGGGCGGTTCTACTCCTACGAGCAGTACTTC. As protein: CSAPGRFYSYEQYF.

J is TRBJ2-7 and V is TRBV20-1; weak D call: TRBD1 (7 bases). The germline V gene has CDR1 DFQATT and CDR2 SNEGSKA (reference sequence). The CDR3 consists of 15 residues. The ends were cut back, 0 bases at V and 3 bases at J, with 15 bases in the middle. As DNA, the CDR3 is TGCAGTGCTAGAGAAGTGGAGGGGGCCAGCTACGAGCAGTACTTC. This gives the protein CSAREVEGASYEQYF.

The rearrangement joins TRBV28 to TRBJ1-2; TRBD1 agrees at 7 bases. This CDR3 is built from 13 residues. V lost 6 bases and J lost 5; bases outside the gene matches: 6. Germline loops: CDR1 MDHEN, CDR2 SYDVKM. The CDR3 reads CASRLTGEYGYTF. The CDR3 bases are TGTGCCAGCAGGTTAACAGGGGAGTATGGCTACACCTTC.

The chain links TRBV21-1 to TRBJ2-4; TRBD1 was called by the table and not checked on the DNA. TRBV21-1 is a known pseudogene. The CDR3 runs 12 residues. The CDR3 bases are TGTGCCAGCAGCAAAGCAATCCGGGGGTGGTACTTC. Translating gives CASSKAIRGWYF.